One and the same sample provided the 8 T cell receptor beta chains below, sequenced in a study of T cell responses to AZD1222 COVID-19 vaccine. TCRdb keeps only in-frame clones here, not all; method: immunoSEQ multiplex PCR. The sample holds roughly 150,000 clones, around 89% seen once. The sample was peripheral blood, taken on day 0 of AZD1222 vaccination. The receptors come from an adult in good health.

V is TRBV9 and J is TRBJ2-1; weak D call: TRBD2 (7 bases). The V end was cut by 0 bases, the J end by 9 bases, with 13 bases between. Per the germline V gene, CDR1 is SGDLS and CDR2 is YYNGEE. CDR3 length equals 14 residues. CDR3 in DNA: TGTGCCAGCAGCGTAGGTGTGGGAGGGGGTGAGCAGTTCTTC. Translated, it gives CASSVGVGGGEQFF.

This sequence joins TRBV30 and TRBJ2-6; D not certain. The CDR3 has 17 amino acids. The germline V gene encodes CDR1 GTSNPN and CDR2 SVGIG (reference sequence). Trimming took off 0 bases at V and 2 bases at J, with 14 bases between the two ends. The CDR3 DNA is TGTGCCTGGAGTGTAGGACCCTCCCGGCCTGGGGCCAACGTCCTGACTTTC. Translated, it gives CAWSVGPSRPGANVLTF.

CDR3 coding DNA: TGTGCCAGCAGCATCCTACAGGGGGTACGCACAGATACGCAGTATTTT. Translated: CASSILQGVRTDTQYF. J is TRBJ2-3 and V is TRBV5-6, with TRBD1 matching 8 bases. Germline lookup yields CDR1 SGHDT and CDR2 YYEEEE. This CDR3 has 16 residues. Trimming cost V 4 bases and J 1 base; bases outside gene matches: 8.

The chain couples TRBV11-3 to TRBJ2-1; 9 bases are a match to TRBD2. This CDR3 comprises 15 residues. Looked up from germline, CDR1 is SGHNT and CDR2 is YENEEA. Trimming at V came to 3 bases and at J to 3 bases, leaving 3 bases not matched to a gene. The DNA for the CDR3 is TGTGCCAGCAGCTTTGGAGCGGGGGGCTACAATGAGCAGTTCTTC. Protein sequence: CASSFGAGGYNEQFF. The full variable domain, its missing parts supplied by reference TRBV11-3 and TRBJ2-1, is EAGVVQSPRYKIIEKKQPVAFWCNPISGHNTLYWYLQNLGQGPELLIRYENEEAVDDSQLPKDRFSAERLKGVDSTLKIQPAELGDSAVYLCASSFGAGGYNEQFFGPGTRLTVL.

This clone showed up just once. V is TRBV3-1 (or the pseudogene TRBV3-2) and J is TRBJ2-7; 7 bases agree with TRBD2. J gave up 1 base and V 0 bases, and 6 bases lay outside the gene matches. CDR1 and CDR2 from the germline V gene are LGHDT and YNNKEL (reference sequence). The CDR3 contains 16 residues. The CDR3: CASSQDLMRGSYEQYF. CDR3 sequence (DNA): TGTGCCAGCAGCCAAGATCTCATGCGGGGGTCCTACGAGCAGTACTTC.

This clone was observed once. V usage is TRBV6-5 and J usage is TRBJ2-4; D might be TRBD2 (6 bases). Germline CDR1 is MNHEY and CDR2 is SVGAGI. The CDR3 has 14 residues. V dropped 6 bases and J dropped 5 bases, with 14 bases sitting between them. The CDR3 DNA sequence: TGTGCCAGCAGAGCCGGGGGTGACGAAAACATTCAGTACTTC. It codes for CASRAGGDENIQYF.

The chain employs TRBV11-2 and TRBJ2-2, with a possible D match to TRBD1 (6 bases). The CDR3 contains 16 residues. V shed 6 bases and J shed 4 bases, with 18 bases lying between them. The germline V gene encodes CDR1 SGHAT and CDR2 FQNNGV. This CDR3 is CASRTLGGPATGELFF. CDR3 DNA sequence: TGTGCCAGCAGGACGCTAGGGGGACCGGCCACCGGGGAGCTGTTTTTT.

The CDR3 loop reads CASSMTGDSPLHF. As DNA, the CDR3 is TGTGCCAGCAGCATGACAGGGGATTCACCCCTCCACTTT. The gene calls are TRBV7-9 and TRBJ1-6, with 8 bases fitting TRBD1. The trim removed 5 bases at V and 8 bases at J, leaving 2 bases unmatched. This CDR3 has 13 residues. The germline V gene encodes CDR1 SEHNR and CDR2 FQNEAQ (reference sequence).